This TCR beta chain was sequenced for a study of CD8 T cells in Susac syndrome. Random hexamers were used to reverse transcribe 0.5 to 1 ug of RNA. Amplification of the TCR beta CDR3 was carried out by immunoSEQ multiplex PCR, which spanned a total of 54 Vbeta and 13 Jbeta segments. TCRdb ran MiXCR on the immunoSEQ multiplex PCR reads and lists one entry per CDR3 protein. The sample lists some 450,000 distinct CDR3 sequences; more than 70% were seen once. Per germline, CDR1 MNHEY and CDR2 SVGAGI. Unmatched junction bases numbered 6, after V lost 0 bases and J lost 4 bases. CDR3 length: 17 residues. CD8+ and CD4+ T cells taken from blood had their TCR beta sequenced. The patients serving as multiple sclerosis controls were treatment-naive. They had stable or active relapsing-remitting disease and fulfilled revised McDonald criteria. TEMRA cells were FACS-enriched, and CD8+ and CD4+ T cells were isolated negatively.

The clonotype originates from a human donor with multiple sclerosis. Input material: CD8+ T cells from PBMCs. The chain has TRBV6-5 and TRBJ2-1; 10 bases are a match to TRBD2. This CDR3 reads CASSYSPSGGFYNEQFF. The DNA of the CDR3 is TGTGCCAGCAGTTACTCCCCTAGCGGGGGTTTTTACAATGAGCAGTTCTTC.